This T cell receptor beta chain was sequenced during a study of low-dose radiotherapy and immunotherapy resistance in tumors. This clonotype has a count of ten or more. Stated time point: after trial treatment. The treatment denotes: LDRT plus nivolumab, ipilimumab, low-dose cyclophosphamide and aspirin (RACIN trial). Covering alpha and beta chains, TRAV- and TRBV-specific primers were used for the first-strand cDNA. The TCRs were subjected to amplification over approximately 20 PCR cycles employing a constant-region primer in conjunction with a V-primer adapter. One entry per CDR3 protein results from TCRdb running MiXCR on the reads. Found here are around 80,000 distinct CDR3 sequences, less than 20% of them singletons; the top ten hold approximately 1.5%. Germline V gene lookup returns CDR1 DFQATT and CDR2 SNEGSKA (reference sequence). The CDR3 covers 17 residues. V shed 2 bases, J shed 5 bases, and the junction held 15 bases outside the gene matches.

The sequenced sample was PBMCs, obtained after low-dose radiotherapy plus immunotherapy. The chain employs TRBV20-1 and TRBJ2-5; 9 nucleotides agree with TRBD2. The sequence derives from a male donor with prostate cancer. CDR3 sequence: CSARRAAGGPEPETQYF. CDR3 nucleotides: TGCAGTGCTAGAAGAGCGGCGGGAGGGCCTGAACCGGAGACCCAGTACTTC.